The sequence of this TCR beta chain was determined in a study of OX40 agonist ivuxolimab in advanced cancers. Across the whole study: Patients in dose escalation had liver, melanoma, kidney or head and neck cancers. Prior therapy, whether anti-PD-1, anti-PD-L1 or anti-CTLA-4, was allowed, and roughly 41% had some. Two cutaneous melanoma patients and one hepatocellular carcinoma patient, three in all, had partial responses.

Points from the study as a whole: On average, CD8+ T cells had more expanded clones than CD4+.

Comments on this clone: Antigen unknown.

CDR1 is MDHEN and CDR2 is SYDVKM in the germline V gene. The CDR3 consists of 18 residues. The V and J ends lost 5 bases and 3 bases respectively, with 23 bases between them. Measured with immunoSEQ multiplex PCR; TCRdb has only the in-frame clones, and not every one. The repertoire has 90,000 to 100,000 clones, roughly 95% of them found once; the top ten carry just over 2%. The sequenced sample was CD4+ or CD8+ T cells sorted from blood, obtained in a trial of the OX40 agonist ivuxolimab. This clonotype was obtained from an adult with an advanced solid tumor such as melanoma, head and neck, liver or kidney cancer. The chain is built from TRBV28 and TRBJ1-3, with unresolved D. The CDR3 bases are TGTGCCAGCAGTCCCCTCTCGGGCATCGACTCCTATGGAAACACCATATATTTT. As protein: CASSPLSGIDSYGNTIYF.